This T cell receptor beta chain was sequenced in a study of cytomegalovirus exposure and HLA in healthy donors. About the study: Among about 380 genotyped donors, around 80% fell in the Caucasian-associated ancestry cluster.

Germline loops: CDR1 MDHEN, CDR2 SYDVKM. The CDR3 has 13 amino acids. V was pared by 4 bases and J by 6 bases, with 4 bases of the junction left unmatched. This clone showed up just a few times. What it binds is unknown. Study results and caveats: Reportedly, a later analysis found an Asian-associated ancestry cluster had fewer N-insertions than the roughly 700-donor mean. The study listed roughly 160 cytomegalovirus-associated TCR beta chains. The later analysis indicated that the majority of CMV-associated TCR beta chains appeared HLA-restricted.

Vbeta (60) and Jbeta (13) primers were used in the PCR. Produced via immunoSEQ multiplex PCR; TCRdb's table is partial and in-frame only. This table has 95,000 to 100,000 clones, roughly 80% appearing once. The chain carries TRBV28 and TRBJ2-7, with 9 bases that match TRBD1. Sample: PBMCs. The origin of this receptor is a man in his forties or fifties in good health and CMV-seronegative. The CDR3 nucleotides are TGTGCCAGCAGTTGGACAGGGGTTGGCGAGCAGTACTTC. Translated: CASSWTGVGEQYF.